A single sample is the source of the 5 T cell receptor beta chains below, sequenced in a study of tissue T cells after allogeneic stem cell transplantation (dated by TCRdb to 2021 to 2024). The protocol used for the library was the immunoSEQ multiplex PCR assay. TCRdb provides this immuneACCESS table in a form limited to in-frame rearrangements. Some clones are lacking; in checked studies, under half of them reflect an unresolved V gene, and why the rest are absent is not known. The table for this sample lists some 28,000 clones; 85% of them were counted only once. Jointly, the top ten make up 3.5% to 4.5% of the sample. The time point label for this specimen denotes: recipient (host-origin) PBMCs collected before allo-HCT. The sample in question was blood, obtained before transplantation. The receptors shown here come from a woman between 18 and 49 years old who later had graft-versus-host disease after an allogeneic stem cell transplant.

This chain connects TRBV6-2 or TRBV6-3 to TRBJ1-5, with TRBD1 identical over 9 bases. This CDR3 has 15 amino acids. The germline gives CDR1 MNHEY, CDR2 SVGEGT. V lost 5 bases to trimming and J lost 4 bases; unmatched junction nucleotides: 6. The CDR3 bases are TGTGCCAGCAGTCTACGACAGGGGGAGAATCAGCCCCAGCATTTT. Translation gives CASSLRQGENQPQHF.

The V and J genes are TRBV7-2 and TRBJ2-1; no firm D call. Germline-derived CDR1 and CDR2 are SGHTA and FQGNSA. The length of the CDR3 is 11 residues. V lost 5 bases and J lost 5, with 4 bases in between. The CDR3 DNA is TGTGCCAGCAGCCTAGACAATGAGCAGTTCTTC. Its protein product is CASSLDNEQFF.

The gene calls are TRBV5-1 and TRBJ2-7; 8 nucleotides match TRBD1. Looked up from germline, CDR1 is SGHRS and CDR2 is YFSETQ. With 3 bases clipped from V and 7 bases from J, the junction kept 3 bases outside the gene matches. CDR3 size: 12 residues. The CDR3 region has the DNA TGCGCCAGCAGCTCGACAGGGGAGGAGCAGTACTTC. Translated: CASSSTGEEQYF.

This chain uses TRBV5-1 with TRBJ2-1, with 10 bases fitting TRBD2. Germline V gene lookup returns CDR1 SGHRS and CDR2 YFSETQ. The CDR3 covers 14 residues. Trimming removed 5 bases from V and 4 bases from J; junction bases left unmatched: 3. The CDR3 nucleotides are TGCGCCAGCAGACCTAGCGGGAGTTACAATGAGCAGTTCTTC. Amino acids: CASRPSGSYNEQFF.

The chain has TRBV5-1 and TRBJ2-5; D is unresolved. Per germline, CDR1 SGHRS and CDR2 YFSETQ. The CDR3 spans 13 residues. V dropped 0 bases and J dropped 3 bases, with 6 bases sitting between them. The CDR3 sequence: CASSLGAEETQYF. DNA of the CDR3: TGCGCCAGCAGCTTGGGGGCGGAAGAGACCCAGTACTTC. Variable domain in full (rest from reference TRBV5-1 and TRBJ2-5): KAGVTQTPRYLIKTRGQQVTLSCSPISGHRSVSWYQQTPGQGLQFLFEYFSETQRNKGNFPGRFSGRQFSNSRSEMNVSTLELGDSALYLCASSLGAEETQYFGPGTRLLVL.